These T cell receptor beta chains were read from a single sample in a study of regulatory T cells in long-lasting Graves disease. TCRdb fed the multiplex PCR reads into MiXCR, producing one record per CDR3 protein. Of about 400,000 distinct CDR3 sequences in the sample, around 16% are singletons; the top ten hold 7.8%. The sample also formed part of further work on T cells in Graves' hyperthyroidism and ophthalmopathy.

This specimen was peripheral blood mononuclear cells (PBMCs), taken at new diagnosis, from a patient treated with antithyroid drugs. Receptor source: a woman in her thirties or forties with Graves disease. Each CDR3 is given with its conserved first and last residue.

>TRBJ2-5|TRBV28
CASSSGTLETQYF
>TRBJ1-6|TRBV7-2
CPSSPGQGWDSPLHF
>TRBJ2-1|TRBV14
CASSQDRGEQFF
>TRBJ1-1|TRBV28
CASSRTWNTEAFF
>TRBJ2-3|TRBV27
CASSYTGAGDTQYF
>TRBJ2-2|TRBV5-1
CASSLVFRVANTGELFF
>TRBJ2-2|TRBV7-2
CASSLRGLHTGELSF
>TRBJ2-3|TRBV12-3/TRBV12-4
CASSHTGGADTQYF
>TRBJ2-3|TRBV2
CASSSAWGSSTDTQYF
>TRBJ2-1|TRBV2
CASSEMAGSSYNEQFF
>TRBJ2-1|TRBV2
CASRALLAGAGNEQFF
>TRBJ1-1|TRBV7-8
CASSHAGDLIHTEAFF
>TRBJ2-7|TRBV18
CASSPPTGIGYEQYF
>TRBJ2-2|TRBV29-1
CSVQGQNTGELFF
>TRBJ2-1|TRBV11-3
CASSLGGFMNNEQFF
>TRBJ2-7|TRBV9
CASSPWGGPAYEQYF
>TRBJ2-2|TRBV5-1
CASSPGTTTGELFF
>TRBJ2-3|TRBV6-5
CASSYLGRATDTQYF
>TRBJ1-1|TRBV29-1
CSVAGHRGPEAFF
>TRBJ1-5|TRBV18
CATSVGNQPQHF
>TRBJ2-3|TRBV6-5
CASSYSSLVTDTQYF
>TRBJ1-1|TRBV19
CASRKTDRWRTEAFF
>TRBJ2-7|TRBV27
CASSFERLAGGSPYEQYF
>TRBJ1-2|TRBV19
CASTRSNYGYTF
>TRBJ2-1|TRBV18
CASSRTSGSKDEQFF
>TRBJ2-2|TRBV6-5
CASSLRENTGELFF
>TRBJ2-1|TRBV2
CASSEGSGRRLRQFF
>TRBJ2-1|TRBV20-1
CSARSPGLAGVSSYNEQFF
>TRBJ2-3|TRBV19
CASSMGGTAGGLGEQYF
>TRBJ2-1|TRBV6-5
CASSYPGEQFF
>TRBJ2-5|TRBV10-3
CAISESSGVGETQYF
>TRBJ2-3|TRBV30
CAWSASGSGDTQYF
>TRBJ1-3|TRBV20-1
CSARDSSKGSSGNTIYF
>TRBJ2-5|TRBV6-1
CASRDLRGTQETQYF
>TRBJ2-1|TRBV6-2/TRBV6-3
CASSSLEGGYNEQFF
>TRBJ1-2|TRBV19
CASSTDRYQSYGYTF
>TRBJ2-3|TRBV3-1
CASSQPGHTDTQYF
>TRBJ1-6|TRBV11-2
CASSLATGTGQGGSPLHF
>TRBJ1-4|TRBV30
CAWSGRRNPTNEKLFF
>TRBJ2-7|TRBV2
CASSEGRAYEQYF
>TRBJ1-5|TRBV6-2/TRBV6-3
CASSYSRAPNQPQHF
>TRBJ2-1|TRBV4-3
CASSQATSGVEQFF
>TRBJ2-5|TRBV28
CASSSRETQYF
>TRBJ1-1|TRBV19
CASSMIGEEGARGFTEAFF
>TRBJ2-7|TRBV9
CASSEGPPPGEQYF
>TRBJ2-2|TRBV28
CASSSHERRFTLQREVNTGELFF
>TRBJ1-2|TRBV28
CASRQGGYGYTF
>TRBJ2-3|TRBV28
CASSLSGGGTDTQYF
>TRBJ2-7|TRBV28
CASGTSESYEQYF
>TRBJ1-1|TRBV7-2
CASSANRGGNTEAFF
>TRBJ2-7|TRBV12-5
CASGLVPGTVGTYEQYF
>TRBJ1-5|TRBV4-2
CASSQADQDSNQPQHF
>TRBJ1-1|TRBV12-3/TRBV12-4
CASSSGQGDTEAFF
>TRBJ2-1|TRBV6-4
CASSDSGGGDNEQFF
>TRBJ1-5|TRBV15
CATSRDGRGAHQPQHF
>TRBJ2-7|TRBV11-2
CASSLKTEYYEQYF
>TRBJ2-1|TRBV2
CASSEVSGTNEQFF